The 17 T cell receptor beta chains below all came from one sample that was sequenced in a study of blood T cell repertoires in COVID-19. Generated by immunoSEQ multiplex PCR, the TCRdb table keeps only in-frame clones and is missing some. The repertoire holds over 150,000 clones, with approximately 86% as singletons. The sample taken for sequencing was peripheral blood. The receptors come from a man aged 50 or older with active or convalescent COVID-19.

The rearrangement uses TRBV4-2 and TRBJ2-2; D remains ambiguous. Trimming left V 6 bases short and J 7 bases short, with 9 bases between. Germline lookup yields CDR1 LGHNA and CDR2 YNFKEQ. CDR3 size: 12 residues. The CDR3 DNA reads TGTGCCAGCAGGGATCGAGGCGGGGAGCTGTTTTTT. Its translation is CASRDRGGELFF.

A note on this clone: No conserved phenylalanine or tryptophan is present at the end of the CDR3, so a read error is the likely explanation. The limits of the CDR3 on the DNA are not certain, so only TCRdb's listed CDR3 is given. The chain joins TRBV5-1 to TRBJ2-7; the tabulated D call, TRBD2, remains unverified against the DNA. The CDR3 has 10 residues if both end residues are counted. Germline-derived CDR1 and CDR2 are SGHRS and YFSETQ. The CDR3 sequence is CASSLTRSVR.

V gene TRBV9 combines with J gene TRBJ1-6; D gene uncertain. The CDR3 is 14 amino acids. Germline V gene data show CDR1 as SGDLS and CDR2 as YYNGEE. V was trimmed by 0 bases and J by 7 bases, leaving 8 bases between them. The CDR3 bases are TGTGCCAGCAGCGTAGATACAGAAAATTCACCCCTCCACTTT. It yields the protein CASSVDTENSPLHF.

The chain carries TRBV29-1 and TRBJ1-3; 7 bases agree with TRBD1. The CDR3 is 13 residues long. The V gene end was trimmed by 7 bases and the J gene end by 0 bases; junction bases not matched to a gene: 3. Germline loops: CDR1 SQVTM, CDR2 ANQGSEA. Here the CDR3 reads CSGDSDSGNTIYF. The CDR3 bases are TGCAGCGGGGACAGCGACTCTGGAAACACCATATATTTT.

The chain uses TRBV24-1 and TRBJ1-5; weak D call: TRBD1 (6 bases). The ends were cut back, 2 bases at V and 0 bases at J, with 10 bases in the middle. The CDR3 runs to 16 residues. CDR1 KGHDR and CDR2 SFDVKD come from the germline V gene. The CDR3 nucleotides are TGTGCCACCAGTGATTCTACACAGGGTAGCAATCAGCCCCAGCATTTT. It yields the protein CATSDSTQGSNQPQHF.

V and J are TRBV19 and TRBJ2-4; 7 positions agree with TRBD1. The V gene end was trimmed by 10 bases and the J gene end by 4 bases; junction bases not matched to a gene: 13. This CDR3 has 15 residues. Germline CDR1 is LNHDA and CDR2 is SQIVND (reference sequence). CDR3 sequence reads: CATTPTGTDKNIQYF. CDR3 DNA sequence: TGTGCCACCACCCCGACCGGGACAGATAAAAACATTCAGTACTTC.

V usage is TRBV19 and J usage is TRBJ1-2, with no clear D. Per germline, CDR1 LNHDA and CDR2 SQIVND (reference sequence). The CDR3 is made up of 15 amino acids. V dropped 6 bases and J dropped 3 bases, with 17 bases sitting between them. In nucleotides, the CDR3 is TGTGCCAGTAGCCTCACCCCTCTCCGAGACTATGGCTACACCTTC. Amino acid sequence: CASSLTPLRDYGYTF.

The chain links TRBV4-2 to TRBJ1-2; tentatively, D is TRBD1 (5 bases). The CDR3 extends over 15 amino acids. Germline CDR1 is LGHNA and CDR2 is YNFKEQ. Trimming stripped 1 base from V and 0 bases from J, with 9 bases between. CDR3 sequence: CASSQGGGANYGYTF. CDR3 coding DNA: TGTGCCAGCAGCCAAGGCGGGGGGGCTAACTATGGCTACACCTTC.

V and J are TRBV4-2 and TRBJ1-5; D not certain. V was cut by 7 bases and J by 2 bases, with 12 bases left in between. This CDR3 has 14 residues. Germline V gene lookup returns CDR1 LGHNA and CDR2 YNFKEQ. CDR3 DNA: TGTGCCAGCATAGTCGGGGTAGGCAATCAGCCCCAGCATTTT. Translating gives CASIVGVGNQPQHF.

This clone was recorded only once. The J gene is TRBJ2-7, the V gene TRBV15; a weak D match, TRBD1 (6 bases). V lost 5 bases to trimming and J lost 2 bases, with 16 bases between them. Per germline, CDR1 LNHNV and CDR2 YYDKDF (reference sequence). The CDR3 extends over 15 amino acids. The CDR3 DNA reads TGTGCCACCAGCGCGAGAGGTGGGGGCGCCTACGAGCAGTACTTC. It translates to CATSARGGGAYEQYF.

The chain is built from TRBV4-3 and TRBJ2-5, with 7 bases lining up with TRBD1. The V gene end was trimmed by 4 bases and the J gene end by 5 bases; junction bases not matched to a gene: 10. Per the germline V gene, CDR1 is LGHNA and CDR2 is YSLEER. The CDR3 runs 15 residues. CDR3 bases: TGCGCCAGCAGCCTACTTACAGGGGTTCGGGAGACCCAGTACTTC. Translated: CASSLLTGVRETQYF.

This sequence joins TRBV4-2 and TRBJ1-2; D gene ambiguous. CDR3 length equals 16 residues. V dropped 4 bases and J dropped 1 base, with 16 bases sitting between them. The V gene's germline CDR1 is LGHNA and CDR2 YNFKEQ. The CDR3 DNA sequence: TGTGCCAGCAGCCCTGAAAGGGCGGGCGGTAACTATGGCTACACCTTC. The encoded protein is CASSPERAGGNYGYTF.

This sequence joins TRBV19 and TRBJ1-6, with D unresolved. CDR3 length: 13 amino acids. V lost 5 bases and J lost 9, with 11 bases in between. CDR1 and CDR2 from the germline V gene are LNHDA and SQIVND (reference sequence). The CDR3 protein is CASSAEDGSPLHF. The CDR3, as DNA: TGTGCCAGTAGTGCCGAGGATGGTTCACCCCTCCACTTT.

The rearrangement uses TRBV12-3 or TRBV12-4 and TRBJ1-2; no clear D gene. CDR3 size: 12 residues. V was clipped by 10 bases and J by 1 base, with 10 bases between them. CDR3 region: CATTRGNYGYTF. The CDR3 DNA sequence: TGTGCCACCACCCGGGGTAACTATGGCTACACCTTC.

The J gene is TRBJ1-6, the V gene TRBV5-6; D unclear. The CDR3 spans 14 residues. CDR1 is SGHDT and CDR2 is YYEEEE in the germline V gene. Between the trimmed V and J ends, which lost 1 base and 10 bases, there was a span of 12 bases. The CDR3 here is CASSLRGKESPLHF. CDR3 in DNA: TGTGCCAGCAGCTTGAGAGGGAAGGAATCACCCCTCCACTTT.

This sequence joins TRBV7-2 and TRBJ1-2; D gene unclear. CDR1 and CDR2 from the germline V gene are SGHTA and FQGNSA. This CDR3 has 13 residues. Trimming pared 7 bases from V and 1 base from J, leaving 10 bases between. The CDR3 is CASTTSFNYGYTF. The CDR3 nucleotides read TGTGCCAGCACCACTAGCTTTAACTATGGCTACACCTTC.

The CDR3 loop reads CATSSAGTGLSPLHF. The DNA of the CDR3 is TGTGCCACCAGCAGTGCCGGGACAGGGCTTTCACCCCTCCACTTT. V and J are TRBV15 and TRBJ1-6; 9 bases line up with TRBD1. Losses at the gene ends were 3 bases for V and 9 bases for J; bases not matched to a gene: 6. The CDR3 sequence is 15 residues long. Germline values: CDR1 LNHNV, CDR2 YYDKDF (reference sequence). Together with reference TRBV15 and TRBJ1-6, the CDR3 gives the full variable domain: DAMVIQNPRYQVTQFGKPVTLSCSQTLNHNVMYWYQQKSSQAPKLLFHYYDKDFNNEADTPDNFQSRRPNTSFCFLDIRSPGLGDTAMYLCATSSAGTGLSPLHFGNGTRLTVT.